This TCR beta chain was recorded in a study of sequential checkpoint blockade in melanoma. Treatment defined: randomized to nivolumab then ipilimumab (arm A) or the reverse (arm B). Data came from immunoSEQ multiplex PCR; TCRdb stores just in-frame clones and leaves some out. The repertoire holds several thousand clones, with roughly 80% as singletons. The V and J ends lost 5 bases and 3 bases, in that order; junction bases with no gene match: 5. Germline lookup yields CDR1 LNHNV and CDR2 YYDKDF (reference sequence). The length of the CDR3 is 14 residues. The TCR was taken from a human donor with melanoma. Sequences were derived from CD8+ T cells sorted from blood (inferred from file names), sampled from a patient given nivolumab and ipilimumab in sequence. V and J are TRBV15 and TRBJ2-7; TRBD1 matches 9 bases. For the CDR3, the DNA is TGTGCCACCAGCGTTGGGGGACAGGGCTACGAGCAGTACTTC. This sequence encodes CATSVGGQGYEQYF. The variable domain in full, completed from reference TRBV15 and TRBJ2-7, reads DAMVIQNPRYQVTQFGKPVTLSCSQTLNHNVMYWYQQKSSQAPKLLFHYYDKDFNNEADTPDNFQSRRPNTSFCFLDIRSPGLGDTAMYLCATSVGGQGYEQYFGPGTRLTVT.